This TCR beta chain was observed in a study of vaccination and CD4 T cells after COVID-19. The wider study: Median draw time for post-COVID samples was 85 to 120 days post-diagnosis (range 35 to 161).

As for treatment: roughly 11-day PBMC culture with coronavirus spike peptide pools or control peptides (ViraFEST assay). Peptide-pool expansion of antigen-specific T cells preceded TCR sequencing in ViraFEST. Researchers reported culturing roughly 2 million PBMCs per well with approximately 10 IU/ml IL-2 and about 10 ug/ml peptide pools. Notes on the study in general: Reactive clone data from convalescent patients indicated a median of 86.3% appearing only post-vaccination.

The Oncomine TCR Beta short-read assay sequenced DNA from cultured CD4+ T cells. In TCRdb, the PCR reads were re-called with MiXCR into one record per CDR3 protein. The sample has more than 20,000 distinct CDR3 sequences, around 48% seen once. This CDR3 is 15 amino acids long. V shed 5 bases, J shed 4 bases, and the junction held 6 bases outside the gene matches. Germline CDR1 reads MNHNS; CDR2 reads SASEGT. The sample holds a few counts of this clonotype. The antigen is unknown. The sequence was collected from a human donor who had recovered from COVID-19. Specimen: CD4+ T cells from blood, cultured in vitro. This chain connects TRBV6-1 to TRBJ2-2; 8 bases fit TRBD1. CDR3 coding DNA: TGTGCCAGCAGTCTAACCGACAGGGGCACCGGGGAGCTGTTTTTT. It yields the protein CASSLTDRGTGELFF.